The rows below give T cell receptor beta chains drawn from one sample of a study of PD-1 and CTLA-4 blockade in melanoma. The repertoire was sequenced with immunoSEQ multiplex PCR; TCRdb's copy has only in-frame clones and lacks some. The sample consists of almost 30,000 clones, 85% to 90% of them appearing once. The sample in question was CD8+ T cells from peripheral blood, obtained before anti-PD-1 treatment. These receptors came from a human donor with melanoma. The CDR3 runs from the conserved cysteine through the conserved F or W. D genes are given only for firm matches. Rows give clone size only sometimes, using once, few, many, or a class for an expanded clone.

>TRBJ2-1|14|TRBV7-9|-|-
TGTGCCAGCAGCTTAGCGGTGGGGGACAATGAGCAGTTCTTC
CASSLAVGDNEQFF
>TRBJ2-3|13|TRBV12-3/TRBV12-4|-|-
TGTGCCAGCAGTTTGGACGTCACAGATACGCAGTATTTT
CASSLDVTDTQYF
>TRBJ2-2|13|TRBV4-1|-|-
TGCGCCAGCAGCCAAACTCTCACCGGGGAGCTGTTTTTT
CASSQTLTGELFF
>TRBJ1-6|16|TRBV19|-|TRBD1
TGTGCCAGTAGCCCCATGACAGGGGGGAATAATTCACCCCTCCACTTT
CASSPMTGGNNSPLHF
>TRBJ2-7|14|TRBV9|-|-
TGTGCCAGCAGCGCCTCCGGGACCCTGGATGAGCAGTACTTC
CASSASGTLDEQYF
>TRBJ1-1|12|TRBV7-9|-|-
TGTGCCAGCAGCCTTGTTGACACTGAAGCTTTCTTT
CASSLVDTEAFF
>TRBJ2-5|14|TRBV6-5|-|TRBD1
TGTGCCAGCAGTCCCACAGGGGCGCAAGAGACCCAGTACTTC
CASSPTGAQETQYF
>TRBJ1-1|18|TRBV30|-|-
TGTGCCTGGAGTGTGGAGATACAGGGACTTTCCGAGAACACTGAAGCTTTCTTT
CAWSVEIQGLSENTEAFF
>TRBJ2-1|18|TRBV28|once|-
TGTGCCAGCAGTACGCCCCGGGGGGCGGGAGTACCCTACAATGAGCAGTTCTTC
CASSTPRGAGVPYNEQFF
>TRBJ2-7|12|TRBV12-3/TRBV12-4|-|TRBD1
TGTGCTACAGGGACAGGGAAATACGAGCAGTACTTC
CATGTGKYEQYF
>TRBJ2-1|16|TRBV18|-|TRBD1
TGTGCCAGCTTACCGACACGGACAGGGGAGGTGGATGAGCAGTTCTTC
CASLPTRTGEVDEQFF
>TRBJ1-5|13|TRBV27|few|-
TGTGCCAGCAGTGACACCAGCAATCAGCCCCAGCATTTT
CASSDTSNQPQHF
>TRBJ2-2|20|TRBV5-1|-|-
TGCGCCAGCAGCTTCGGATATTCCATTGGGCACCGCGCGAACACCGGGGAGCTGTTTTTT
CASSFGYSIGHRANTGELFF
>TRBJ2-1|15|TRBV19|-|TRBD1
TGTGCCAGTAGTGAACACAGGGGGCTCCACAATGAGCAGTTCTTC
CASSEHRGLHNEQFF
>TRBJ1-2|19|TRBV4-2|-|-
TGTGCCAGCAGCCCCACAGAGGGGCAGTCTCTCCACGGTTATTTAGGGTACACCTTC
CASSPTEGQSLHGYLGYTF
>TRBJ2-3|16|TRBV18|-|-
TGTGCCAGCTCACCCCCAGGAGCCCTCACCACAGATACGCAGTATTTT
CASSPPGALTTDTQYF
>TRBJ1-1|13|TRBV5-8|-|-
TGTGCCAGCAGCTTAGTAGCGAACACTGAAGCTTTCTTT
CASSLVANTEAFF
>TRBJ1-1|13|TRBV4-1|-|-
TGCGCCAGCAGCCAGGGGAGGAACACTGAAGCTTTCTTT
CASSQGRNTEAFF
>TRBJ1-6|13|TRBV7-2|-|-
TGTGCCAGCGTGGACAGTACCTATTCACCCCTCCACTTT
CASVDSTYSPLHF
>TRBJ2-2|13|TRBV6-4|few|-
TGTGCCAGCAGTGATTCGGAAACCGGGGAGCTGTTTTTT
CASSDSETGELFF
>TRBJ2-7|13|TRBV13|-|TRBD1
TGTGCCAGCAGCTTAGGGGCAGGGGGCGAGCAGTACTTC
CASSLGAGGEQYF
>TRBJ1-5|13|TRBV6-5|-|TRBD1
TGTGCCAGCAGCGCCGGGACAGGAGGGCCCCAGCATTTT
CASSAGTGGPQHF
>TRBJ1-1|14|TRBV5-8|-|-
TGTGCCAGCAGCTCCAGCCCGACGAACACTGAAGCTTTCTTT
CASSSSPTNTEAFF
>TRBJ2-1|14|TRBV5-1|-|TRBD1
TGCGCCAGCAGCACCTGGACAGGGGACAATGAGCAGTTCTTC
CASSTWTGDNEQFF
>TRBJ1-2|13|TRBV7-9|-|TRBD1
TGTGCCAGCAGCCCGGGACAGATTCATGGCTACACCTTC
CASSPGQIHGYTF
>TRBJ2-1|14|TRBV29-1|once|TRBD1
TGCAGCGTACCCACAGGGGGCATTTACAATGAGCAGTTCTTC
CSVPTGGIYNEQFF
>TRBJ1-1|11|TRBV6-5|-|TRBD1
TGTGCCAGCAGGAGCACAGGGGGCGCTTTCTTT
CASRSTGGAFF
>TRBJ2-5|16|TRBV14|-|-
TGTGCCAGCAGCCAAGATCAAAACTCCATACAAGAGACCCAGTACTTC
CASSQDQNSIQETQYF
>TRBJ2-1|15|TRBV6-6|-|TRBD2
TGTGCCAGCAGCCCAACTAGCGGGAGAGTAAATGAGCAGTTCTTC
CASSPTSGRVNEQFF
>TRBJ2-3|13|TRBV28|-|-
TGTGCCAGCAGTTTAATGCCCACAGATACGCAGTATTTT
CASSLMPTDTQYF
>TRBJ2-1|15|TRBV7-9|-|TRBD2
TGTGCCAGCAGCGGGGAGCGGGAGGGTGGCAATGAGCAGTTCTTC
CASSGEREGGNEQFF
>TRBJ2-7|16|TRBV28|few|-
TGTGCCAGCAGCCAAGATGGCGAACAGCGGGCCTACGAGCAGTACTTC
CASSQDGEQRAYEQYF
>TRBJ1-1|13|TRBV24-1|-|-
TGTGCCACCAGTCCAGGGTTGAACACTGAAGCTTTCTTT
CATSPGLNTEAFF
>TRBJ1-2|15|TRBV5-1|-|TRBD1
TGCGCCAGCAGCCAAGGACAGGGCATGGGCTATGGCTACACCTTC
CASSQGQGMGYGYTF
>TRBJ2-6|16|TRBV19|-|-
TGTGCCAGTAGTAACCGGACAGCCTCTGGGGCCAACGTCCTGACTTTC
CASSNRTASGANVLTF
>TRBJ2-7|14|TRBV5-1|-|-
TGCGCCAGCAGCTTACAGGGTTTGGACTACGAGCAGTACTTC
CASSLQGLDYEQYF
>TRBJ1-5|17|TRBV7-9|-|-
TGTGCCAGCAGCAAGGACTCACGCGAGACAACTAATCAGCCCCAGCATTTT
CASSKDSRETTNQPQHF
>TRBJ1-1|14|TRBV9|once|TRBD1
TGTGCCAGCAATGAACAGGGGGCAGGGACTGAAGCTTTCTTT
CASNEQGAGTEAFF
>TRBJ2-2|16|TRBV7-3|-|-
TGTGCCAGCAGCTTAGTCGGGACGCCTAACACCGGGGAGCTGTTTTTT
CASSLVGTPNTGELFF
>TRBJ2-7|13|TRBV7-9|once|-
TGTGCCAGCAGCCCCCCCGGGACGAACGAGCAGTACTTC
CASSPPGTNEQYF
>TRBJ2-7|14|TRBV9|once|TRBD2
TGTGCCAGCAGCGTAGGCAGCGGGAGAACGGAGCAGTACTTC
CASSVGSGRTEQYF
>TRBJ2-1|15|TRBV7-3|medium-sized|-
TGTGCCAGCAGCTTAGACGGGACCCAGGGCAATGAGCAGTTCTTC
CASSLDGTQGNEQFF
>TRBJ2-7|13|TRBV6-1|-|TRBD2
TGTGCCAGCAGTGAGGGGACTAGCTACGAGCAGTACTTC
CASSEGTSYEQYF
>TRBJ1-2|12|TRBV29-1|-|-
TGCAGCGTTGGAGGGGATGGCTATGGCTACACCTTC
CSVGGDGYGYTF
>TRBJ2-1|13|TRBV9|once|TRBD1
TGTGCCAGCAGCGTAGAGGGGGCAGATGAGCAGTTCTTC
CASSVEGADEQFF